The rows below give T cell receptor beta chains drawn from one sample of a study of cytomegalovirus exposure and HLA in healthy donors. The table came from immunoSEQ multiplex PCR; TCRdb's copy has only in-frame clones and leaves some out. Of over 200,000 clones in the sample, approximately 86% are singletons; the top ten hold about 2.7%. The specimen was PBMCs. The receptors here all came from a woman younger than 35 in good health and CMV-seronegative. Each CDR3 is given with its conserved first and last residue. D genes are given only for firm matches.

NA	TRBV6-5	TRBJ2-3	CASSPGVTAADTQYF	TGTGCCAGCAGTCCTGGTGTGACAGCCGCAGATACGCAGTATTTT
TRBD2	TRBV4-1	TRBJ2-1	CASSQEGRLAGRSSYNEQFF	TGCGCCAGCAGCCAAGAAGGCCGACTAGCGGGCCGCAGCTCCTACAATGAGCAGTTCTTC
NA	TRBV27	TRBJ2-5	CASSSIDNQETQYF	TGTGCCAGCAGTTCGATTGACAACCAAGAGACCCAGTACTTC
TRBD2	TRBV18	TRBJ2-7	CASSYGGRYEQYF	TGTGCCAGCTCATACGGCGGGAGGTACGAGCAGTACTTC
NA	TRBV27	TRBJ2-2	CASSLGSQRDTGELFF	TGTGCCAGCAGTTTAGGGAGCCAACGGGACACCGGGGAGCTGTTTTTT
NA	TRBV28	TRBJ1-2	CASRTGVYGYTF	TGTGCCAGCAGGACCGGGGTCTATGGCTACACCTTC
TRBD2	TRBV4-1	TRBJ2-5	CASSQPGTSRETQYF	TGCGCCAGCAGCCAACCCGGGACTAGCAGGGAGACCCAGTACTTC
TRBD1	TRBV30	TRBJ2-7	CAWKTGRLRNEQYF	TGTGCCTGGAAGACAGGGCGTCTAAGGAACGAGCAGTACTTC
NA	TRBV19	TRBJ2-2	CASSGEGRHTGELFF	TGTGCCAGTAGTGGCGAGGGCCGACACACCGGGGAGCTGTTTTTT
NA	TRBV15	TRBJ2-2	CATSRVGQGIAGELFF	TGTGCCACCAGCAGAGTTGGCCAGGGGATTGCCGGGGAGCTGTTTTTT
TRBD2	TRBV19	TRBJ2-1	CASSMGLAGGNEQFF	TGTGCCAGTAGTATGGGACTAGCGGGAGGGAATGAGCAGTTCTTC
NA	TRBV4-1	TRBJ2-7	CASSQVQGWEQYF	TGCGCCAGCAGCCAAGTCCAGGGGTGGGAGCAGTACTTC
NA	TRBV4-2	TRBJ2-1	CASSFYQTDEQFF	TGTGCCAGCAGCTTCTACCAAACAGATGAGCAGTTCTTC
TRBD2	TRBV5-1	TRBJ2-5	CASSFDFSTREVPETQYF	TGCGCCAGCAGCTTTGATTTCAGTACGCGGGAGGTTCCTGAGACCCAGTACTTC
NA	TRBV2	TRBJ1-1	CASKFRGTTEAFF	TGTGCCAGCAAGTTCCGGGGGACCACTGAAGCTTTCTTT
NA	TRBV2	TRBJ2-7	CASSEAPRGAEPYEQYF	TGTGCCAGCAGTGAAGCGCCCCGTGGAGCGGAGCCATACGAGCAGTACTTC